This T cell receptor beta chain was recorded in a study of cytomegalovirus exposure and HLA in healthy donors. A multiplex PCR was run with 60 Vbeta primers and 13 Jbeta primers. TCRdb's table, derived via immunoSEQ multiplex PCR, lists solely in-frame clones and lacks some. The sample includes around 190,000 clones, roughly four fifths of them seen just once. For this clone: The antigen is undetermined.

Regarding donors, all were healthy bone marrow donors. CDR3 size: 19 residues. V trimming: 2 bases; J trimming: 1 base; junction bases outside the gene matches: 17. Germline loops: CDR1 LNHDA, CDR2 SQIVND (reference sequence). Study-wide results and limits: Reported results showed that the classifier diagnosed cytomegalovirus status with high specificity and sensitivity.

The J gene is TRBJ2-7, the V gene TRBV19; 7 nucleotides line up with TRBD1. Sequencing was done on a sample of PBMCs. This receptor was taken from a man younger than 35 in good health and CMV-seronegative. The CDR3 sequence is CASSIRGPLPPFSSYEQYF. Here the CDR3 DNA reads TGTGCCAGTAGTATAAGGGGGCCCCTACCTCCCTTCTCGTCCTACGAGCAGTACTTC.